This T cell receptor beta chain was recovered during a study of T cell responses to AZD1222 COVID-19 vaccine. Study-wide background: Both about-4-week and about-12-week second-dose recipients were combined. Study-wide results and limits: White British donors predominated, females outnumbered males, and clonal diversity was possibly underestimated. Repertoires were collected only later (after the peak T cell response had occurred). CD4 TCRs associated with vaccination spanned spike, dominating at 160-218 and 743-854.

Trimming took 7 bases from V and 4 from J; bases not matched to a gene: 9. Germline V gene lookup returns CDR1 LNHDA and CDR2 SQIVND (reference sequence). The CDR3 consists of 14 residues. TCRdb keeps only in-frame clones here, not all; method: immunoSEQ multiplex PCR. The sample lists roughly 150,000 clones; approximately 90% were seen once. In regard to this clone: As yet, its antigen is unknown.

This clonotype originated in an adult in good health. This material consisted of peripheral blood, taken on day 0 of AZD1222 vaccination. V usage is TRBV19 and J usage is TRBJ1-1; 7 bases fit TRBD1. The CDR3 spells CASNMDRRTTEAFF. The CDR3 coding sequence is TGTGCCAGTAACATGGACAGGCGGACCACTGAAGCTTTCTTT.